This note documents a single T cell receptor (beta chain) sequence. Germline loops: CDR1 MNHEY, CDR2 SMNVEV (reference sequence). The CDR3 consists of 18 residues. After removal of 5 bases from V and 4 bases from J, the junction contained 14 bases not matched to a gene. Patients with a history of autoimmune disease or on systemic immunosuppression were excluded. Assay: immunoSEQ multiplex PCR; the TCRdb copy retains only in-frame clones and omits some. The table lists roughly 53,000 clones, over 90% of them singletons, with around 18% in the top ten. The sample comes from a study of OX40 agonist ivuxolimab in advanced cancers. Study overall: Those enrolled were approximately 87% male, with a mean age of around 57 years and ages from roughly 23 to 80. Anti-PD-1, anti-PD-L1 or anti-CTLA-4 therapy given earlier was allowed, and 40% had some.

The sequence was collected from an adult with an advanced solid tumor such as melanoma, head and neck, liver or kidney cancer. The sample here was CD4+ or CD8+ T cells sorted from blood, taken in a trial of the OX40 agonist ivuxolimab. This sequence joins TRBV27 and TRBJ2-3; 11 nucleotides match TRBD2. CDR3 sequence (DNA): TGTGCCAGCAGTCCAACCCGACTAGCGGGACAGGGTCCAGATACGCAGTATTTT. It specifies CASSPTRLAGQGPDTQYF.